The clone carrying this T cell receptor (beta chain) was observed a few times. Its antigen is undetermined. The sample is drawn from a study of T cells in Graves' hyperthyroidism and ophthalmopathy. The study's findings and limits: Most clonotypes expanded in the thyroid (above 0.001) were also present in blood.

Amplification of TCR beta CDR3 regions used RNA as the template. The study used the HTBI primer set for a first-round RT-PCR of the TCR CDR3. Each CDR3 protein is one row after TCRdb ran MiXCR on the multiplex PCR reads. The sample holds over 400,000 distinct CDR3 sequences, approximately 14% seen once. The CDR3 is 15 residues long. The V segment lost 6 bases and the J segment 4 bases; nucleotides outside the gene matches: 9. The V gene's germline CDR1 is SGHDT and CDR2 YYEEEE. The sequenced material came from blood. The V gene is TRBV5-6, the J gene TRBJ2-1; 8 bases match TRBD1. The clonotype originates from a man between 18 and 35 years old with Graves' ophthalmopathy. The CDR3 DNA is TGTGCCAGCAACTGGTGGGACAGGAGATACAATGAGCAGTTCTTC. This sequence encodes CASNWWDRRYNEQFF.